This T cell receptor (beta chain) was identified in a study of HIV-infected patients and healthy controls. CDR3 length: 13 amino acids. V was trimmed by 2 bases and J by 1 base, leaving 5 bases between them. Via MiXCR, TCRdb re-called the 5' RACE reads, giving one row per CDR3 protein. Of over 55,000 distinct CDR3 sequences detected, less than 20% appear once; the ten largest clones hold approximately 5.3%. The chain combines TRBV12-3 or TRBV12-4 with TRBJ1-1, with D uncertain. The specimen sequenced was CD4+ T cells from blood. The sequence came from a human donor in good health. This chain's CDR3 is CASSLSGNTEAFF. In DNA, the CDR3 is TGTGCCAGCAGTTTATCAGGGAACACTGAAGCTTTCTTT.